This entry lists 9 T cell receptor beta chains sequenced from one sample in a study of blood T cells in healthy people across ages (dated by TCRdb to 2015 to 2017). Library method: 5' RACE. The reads were generated on an Illumina HiSeq 2500. A second about 7 to 11 cycle PCR used a sample-barcoded 5' primer and a J-beta primer mix. Using fastp trimming at Q25 and MiXCR clonotype assembly, TCRdb reanalyzed the public sequencing data and kept in-frame beta chains. Identical CDR3 protein sequences are pooled into one entry, listed with their most common genes and DNA. The sample table contains around 790,000 distinct CDR3 sequences; only one count was recorded for approximately 44% of them. Around 18% of the sample lies in the top ten. The sample taken for sequencing was blood. The source of these receptors is a man aged 60 to 69 in good health.

This clonotype was seen a handful of times. This chain links TRBV7-2 with TRBJ1-2; D is unclear. Germline CDR1 SGHTA, CDR2 FQGNSA. This CDR3 contains 13 residues. V shed 5 bases and J shed 2 bases, with 9 bases lying between them. CDR3 sequence: CASSADGNYGYTF. CDR3 coding DNA: TGTGCCAGCAGCGCTGACGGGAACTATGGCTACACCTTC. Filled out from reference TRBV7-2 and TRBJ1-2, the complete variable domain reads GAGVSQSPSNKVTEKGKDVELRCDPISGHTALYWYRQSLGQGLEFLIYFQGNSAPDKSGLPSDRFSAERTGGSVSTLTIQRTQQEDSAVYLCASSADGNYGYTFGSGTRLTVV.

This chain joins TRBV6-5 and TRBJ2-5; no firm D call. The DNA end is more similar to TRBJ2-7, so the J call may be wrong. Per germline, CDR1 MNHEY and CDR2 SVGAGI. The CDR3 is 12 residues long. CDR3 region: CASSYYPNEQYF. In DNA, the CDR3 is TGTGCCAGCAGTTATTACCCGAACGAGCAGTACTTC.

This clonotype was seen a few times. The chain recombines TRBV7-9 with TRBJ1-2; D is perhaps TRBD1 (5 bases). Germline V gene sequence: CDR1 SEHNR, CDR2 FQNEAQ (reference sequence). The CDR3 sequence is 14 residues long. V lost 5 bases and J lost 3, with 13 bases in between. In nucleotides, the CDR3 is TGTGCCAGCAGCCCCCCGGGAGGGGACTATGGCTACACCTTC. Translated: CASSPPGGDYGYTF.

This clonotype was seen only a few times. V is TRBV5-1 and J is TRBJ2-4; D unresolved. TRBJ2-7 matches the DNA end more closely, so the J call is doubtful. The CDR3 loop spans 14 amino acids. CDR1 is SGHRS, CDR2 YFSETQ, per germline. The CDR3 coding sequence is TGCGCCAGCAGCCCCGGGCCGAGCAACCACGAGCAGTACTTC. Residues: CASSPGPSNHEQYF.

The CDR3 reads CSARDPLTGGKDEQYF. CDR3 in DNA: TGCAGTGCTAGAGACCCTCTAACTGGGGGTAAAGACGAGCAGTACTTC. The V gene is TRBV20-1, the J gene TRBJ2-7; D is perhaps TRBD1 or TRBD2 (5 bases each). With 0 bases removed from V and 5 bases from J, the gap between germline ends came to 20 bases. Germline CDR1 reads DFQATT; CDR2 reads SNEGSKA (reference sequence). The CDR3 length is 16 residues.

This chain uses TRBV20-1 with TRBJ2-1; the D gene is possibly TRBD1 (6 bases). V gave up 6 bases and J gave up 4 bases, with 16 bases separating them. The CDR3 totals 14 residues. Germline-derived CDR1 and CDR2 are DFQATT and SNEGSKA (reference sequence). In nucleotides, the CDR3 is TGCAGTGCCCTTAGAGGGGGAAAGTACAATGAGCAGTTCTTC. Translating it yields CSALRGGKYNEQFF.

This clonotype came up once. This chain links TRBV4-1 with TRBJ2-7; D gene uncertain. Germline V gene data show CDR1 as MGHRA and CDR2 as YSYEKL. The CDR3 covers 16 residues. V lost 0 bases and J 0 bases, leaving 12 bases between the germline ends. In DNA form, the CDR3 reads TGCGCCAGCAGCCAAGAGGACGCCCGGAGCTCCTACGAGCAGTACTTC. This sequence encodes CASSQEDARSSYEQYF.

This CDR3 is CASSYSTRKNTEAFF. DNA of the CDR3: TGTGCCAGCAGTTACTCCACCCGGAAGAACACTGAAGCTTTCTTT. The gene calls are TRBV6-5 and TRBJ1-1; D gene ambiguous. Germline V gene lookup returns CDR1 MNHEY and CDR2 SVGAGI. This CDR3 comprises 15 residues. Trimming shortened V by 0 bases and J by 1 base, and 9 bases separated the two germline ends.

This clonotype was counted only a few times. The chain combines TRBV5-1 with TRBJ2-5; D not resolved. Germline CDR1 and CDR2: SGHRS and YFSETQ. V lost 4 bases, J lost 2 bases, and 9 bases lay in between. This CDR3 is built from 13 residues. CDR3 nucleotide sequence: TGCGCCAGCAGCGTGGAATTACAAGAGACCCAGTACTTC. It codes for CASSVELQETQYF.